Here is one TCR beta chain with its context. With random hexamers, reverse transcription was performed on about 0.45 to 1 ug of RNA. With immunoSEQ multiplex PCR, TCR beta CDR3 was amplified across 54 Vbeta and 13 Jbeta. TCRdb used MiXCR to reprocess the immunoSEQ multiplex PCR reads, holding one entry per CDR3 protein. This table holds about 130,000 distinct CDR3 sequences, 75% to 90% found once. The sample originates from a study of CD8 T cells in Susac syndrome. The trim removed 5 bases at V and 4 bases at J, leaving 11 bases unmatched. This CDR3 has 14 residues. Germline CDR1 is SQVTM and CDR2 is ANQGSEA.

This TCR was sampled from a human donor with multiple sclerosis. The chain uses TRBV29-1 and TRBJ2-7; 7 bases fit TRBD2. The sample was CD8+ T cells from PBMCs. CDR3 amino acids: CSVLIRGDTYEQYV. The CDR3 nucleotides read TGCAGCGTTTTGATTCGGGGGGATACTTACGAGCAGTACGTC.